Included here is one T cell receptor beta chain sequence, with context. This sample is drawn from a study of blood T cell repertoires in COVID-19. Here immunoSEQ multiplex PCR was the method, and the copy in TCRdb shows in-frame clones only, minus some. The sample carries 90,000 to 120,000 clones, about four fifths recorded once. This CDR3 is built from 14 residues. Germline lookup yields CDR1 SEHNR and CDR2 FQNEAQ (reference sequence). Trimming took off 6 bases at V and 8 bases at J, with 17 bases between the two ends. The V and J genes are TRBV7-9 and TRBJ2-1, with D possibly being TRBD1 (6 bases). Sample: peripheral blood. The TCR was taken from a woman aged 80 or over with active or convalescent COVID-19. The CDR3 DNA is TGTGCCAGCAGTCGGGACAAGGGGTGGGATGAGCAGTTCTTC. This translates into CASSRDKGWDEQFF.